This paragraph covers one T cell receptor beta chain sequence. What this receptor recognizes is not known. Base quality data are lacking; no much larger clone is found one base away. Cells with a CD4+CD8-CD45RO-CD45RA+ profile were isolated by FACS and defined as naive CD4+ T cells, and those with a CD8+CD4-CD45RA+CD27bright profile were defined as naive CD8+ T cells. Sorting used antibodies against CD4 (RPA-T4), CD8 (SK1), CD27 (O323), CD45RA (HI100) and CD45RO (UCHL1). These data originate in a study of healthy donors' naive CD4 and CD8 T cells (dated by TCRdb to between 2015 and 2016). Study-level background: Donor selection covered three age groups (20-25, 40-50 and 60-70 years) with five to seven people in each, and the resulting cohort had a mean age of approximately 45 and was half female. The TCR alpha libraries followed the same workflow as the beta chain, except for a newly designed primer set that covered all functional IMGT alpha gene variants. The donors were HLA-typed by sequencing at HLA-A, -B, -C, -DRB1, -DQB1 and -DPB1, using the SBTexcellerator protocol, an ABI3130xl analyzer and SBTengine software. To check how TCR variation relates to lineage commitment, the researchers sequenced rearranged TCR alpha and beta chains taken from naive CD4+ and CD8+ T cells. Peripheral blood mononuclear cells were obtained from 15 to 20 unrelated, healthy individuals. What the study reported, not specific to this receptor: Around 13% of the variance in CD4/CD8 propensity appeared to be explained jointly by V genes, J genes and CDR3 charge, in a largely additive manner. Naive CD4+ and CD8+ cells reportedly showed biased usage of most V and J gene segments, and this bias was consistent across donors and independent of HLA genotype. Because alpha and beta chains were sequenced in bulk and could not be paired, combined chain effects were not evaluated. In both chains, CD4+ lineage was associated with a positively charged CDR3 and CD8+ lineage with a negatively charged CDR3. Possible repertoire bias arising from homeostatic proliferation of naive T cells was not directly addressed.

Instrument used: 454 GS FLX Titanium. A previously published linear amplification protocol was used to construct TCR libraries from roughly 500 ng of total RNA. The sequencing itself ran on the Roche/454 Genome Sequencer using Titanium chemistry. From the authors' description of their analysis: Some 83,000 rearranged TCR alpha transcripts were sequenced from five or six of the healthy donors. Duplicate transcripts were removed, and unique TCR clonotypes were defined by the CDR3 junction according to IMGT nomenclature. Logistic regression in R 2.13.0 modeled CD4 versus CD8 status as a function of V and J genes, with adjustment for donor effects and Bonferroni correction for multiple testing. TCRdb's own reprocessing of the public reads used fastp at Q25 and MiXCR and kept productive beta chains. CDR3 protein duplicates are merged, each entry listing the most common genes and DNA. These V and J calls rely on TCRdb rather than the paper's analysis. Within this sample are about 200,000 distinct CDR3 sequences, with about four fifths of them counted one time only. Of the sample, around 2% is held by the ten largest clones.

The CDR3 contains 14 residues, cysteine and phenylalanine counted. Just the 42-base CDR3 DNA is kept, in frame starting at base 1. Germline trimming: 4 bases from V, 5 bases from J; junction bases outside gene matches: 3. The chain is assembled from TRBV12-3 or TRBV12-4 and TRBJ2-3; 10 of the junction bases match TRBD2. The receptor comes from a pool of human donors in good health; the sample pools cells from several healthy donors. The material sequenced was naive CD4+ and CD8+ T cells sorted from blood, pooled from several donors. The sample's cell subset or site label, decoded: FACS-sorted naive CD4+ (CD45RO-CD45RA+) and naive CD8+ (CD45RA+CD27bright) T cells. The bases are TGTGCCAGCAGTTATTTAGCGGGGGGAGATACGCAGTATTTT. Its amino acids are CASSYLAGGDTQYF.